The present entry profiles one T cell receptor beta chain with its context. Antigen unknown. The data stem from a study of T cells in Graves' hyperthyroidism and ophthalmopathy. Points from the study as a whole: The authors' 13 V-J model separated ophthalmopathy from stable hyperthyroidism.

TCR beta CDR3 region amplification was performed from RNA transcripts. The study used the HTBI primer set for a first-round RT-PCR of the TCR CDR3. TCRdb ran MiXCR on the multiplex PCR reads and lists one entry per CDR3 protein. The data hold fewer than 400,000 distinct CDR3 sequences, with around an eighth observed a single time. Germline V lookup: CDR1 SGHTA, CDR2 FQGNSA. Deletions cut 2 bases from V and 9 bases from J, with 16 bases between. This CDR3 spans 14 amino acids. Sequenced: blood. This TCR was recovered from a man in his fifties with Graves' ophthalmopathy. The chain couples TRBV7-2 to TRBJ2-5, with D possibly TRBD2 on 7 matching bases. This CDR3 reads CASSLSMGAGAQYF. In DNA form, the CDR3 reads TGTGCCAGCAGCTTATCAATGGGGGCGGGGGCCCAGTACTTC.